The rows below give T cell receptor beta chains drawn from one sample of a study of identical twins. TCRdb called the 5' RACE reads again in MiXCR, with one record for every CDR3 protein. The sample has roughly 260,000 distinct CDR3 sequences, about 7.5% seen once. These data are also associated with another study on yellow fever vaccine responses in identical twins.

Sequencing was performed on CD8+ T cells sorted from blood. The receptors derive from a woman under 30 in good health. CDR3s leave out the opening cysteine and the closing phenylalanine or tryptophan. Clone size is not always given. Where it is, it says once, few, many or a class for expanded clones.

TRBV9	TRBJ1-2	many	ASSPRQGWDYGYT
TRBV7-6	TRBJ1-4	many	ASSRESGVGSEKLF
TRBV29-1	TRBJ2-3	NA	SVGGPEEAGAIRDTQY
TRBV3-1	TRBJ2-3	few	ASSQVAGPNTDTQY
TRBV5-1	TRBJ1-2	few	ASGAGTGALYGYT
TRBV6-5	TRBJ2-3	NA	ASSSRDGGVDTQY
TRBV27	TRBJ1-1	few	ASSLDLSTNTEAF
TRBV15	TRBJ2-3	few	ATSRQRGGTDTQY
TRBV7-6	TRBJ2-3	NA	ASSQTLTDTQY
TRBV27	TRBJ2-2	few	ASSYRGRGGELF
TRBV7-9	TRBJ2-1	NA	ASSLTGTEDNEQF
TRBV10-3	TRBJ2-2	NA	AIQGLTGELF
TRBV7-9	TRBJ2-7	NA	ASSLGPTGYEQY
TRBV7-9	TRBJ2-2	NA	ASSLVGRPPRTGELF
TRBV19	TRBJ1-5	few	ASRSPGTASNQPQH
TRBV5-1	TRBJ1-1	many	ASSSGRFRAF
TRBV13	TRBJ1-2	few	ASSFRMGTEAPQYGYT
TRBV6-4	TRBJ2-2	NA	ASSPTGGENTGELF
TRBV29-1	TRBJ2-7	few	SVEQGSYEQY
TRBV3-1	TRBJ2-5	NA	ASSLGSIASDQETQY
TRBV20-1	TRBJ2-1	NA	SARDLWGRDNEQF
TRBV7-9	TRBJ2-3	many	ASSPLRRVDTQY
TRBV12-3/TRBV12-4	TRBJ2-7	few	ASSLGLAGHYEQY
TRBV20-1	TRBJ1-2	NA	SARDRTSYGYT
TRBV7-2	TRBJ1-1	many	AEGNTEAF
TRBV12-3/TRBV12-4	TRBJ2-7	many	ASSRADEQY
TRBV29-1	TRBJ2-2	many	SVHGRGGRNTGELF
TRBV10-2	TRBJ1-2	many	ASSDRMGYGYT
TRBV28	TRBJ2-5	many	ASSTGLAGLRAQETQY
TRBV3-1	TRBJ2-7	few	ASSQEGYEQY
TRBV24-1	TRBJ1-2	few	ATSDSSSGDYGYT
TRBV7-8	TRBJ1-2	many	ASSQGFQGVTGYGYT
TRBV12-3/TRBV12-4	TRBJ2-5	NA	ASSHDGGRSETQY
TRBV6-1	TRBJ2-3	few	ASSERISGPTDTQY
TRBV7-9	TRBJ2-3	once	ASSLEGARDTQY
TRBV19	TRBJ2-7	few	ASSTVAGQGEQY